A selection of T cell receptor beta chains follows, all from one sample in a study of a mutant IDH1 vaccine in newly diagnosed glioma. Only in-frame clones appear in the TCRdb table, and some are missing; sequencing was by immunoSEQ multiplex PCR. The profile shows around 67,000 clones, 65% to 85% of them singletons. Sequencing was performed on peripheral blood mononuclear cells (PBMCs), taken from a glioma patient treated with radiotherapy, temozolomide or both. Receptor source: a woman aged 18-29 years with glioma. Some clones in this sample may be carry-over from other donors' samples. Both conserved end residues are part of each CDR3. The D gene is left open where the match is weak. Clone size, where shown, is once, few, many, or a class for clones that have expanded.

DNA: TGTGCCAGCAGCTTGTTTTGGGATATCACTAACTATGGCTACACCTTC
CDR3: CASSLFWDITNYGYTF
size: .
V: TRBV5-6
length: 16
D: .
J: TRBJ1-2

DNA: TGTGCCAGCAGCTCCACGTTGGGAGGGGGCCTTTATGGCTACACCTTC
CDR3: CASSSTLGGGLYGYTF
size: .
V: TRBV7-9
length: 16
D: TRBD1
J: TRBJ1-2

DNA: TGTGCCAGTAGTCTCCCGGGCCTCGGGAACGAGCAGTACTTC
CDR3: CASSLPGLGNEQYF
size: .
V: TRBV19
length: 14
D: .
J: TRBJ2-7

DNA: TGTGCCAGCAGCTCTACCGTGGGGGAGCAGTACTTC
CDR3: CASSSTVGEQYF
size: .
V: TRBV7-9
length: 12
D: .
J: TRBJ2-7

DNA: TGTGCCAGCAGCTTCGGGGGTTATAGCAATCAGCCCCAGCATTTT
CDR3: CASSFGGYSNQPQHF
size: .
V: TRBV5-6
length: 15
D: .
J: TRBJ1-5

DNA: TGTGCCAGTAGTATAGGGCGGGTCCCGGGGACTGAAGCTTTCTTT
CDR3: CASSIGRVPGTEAFF
size: .
V: TRBV19
length: 15
D: .
J: TRBJ1-1

DNA: TGTGCCTGGACCCCCGGGACAGGAGGTTCTGGAAACACCATATATTTT
CDR3: CAWTPGTGGSGNTIYF
size: .
V: TRBV30
length: 16
D: TRBD1
J: TRBJ1-3

DNA: TGCGCCAGCAGCTCCGGGACAGGTCCTGGCTCGTCCTACAATGAGCAGTTCTTC
CDR3: CASSSGTGPGSSYNEQFF
size: .
V: TRBV5-1
length: 18
D: TRBD1
J: TRBJ2-1

DNA: TGTGCCAGCAGCATCTCAGGGACTGGGGCCAACGTCCTGACTTTC
CDR3: CASSISGTGANVLTF
size: few
V: TRBV28
length: 15
D: .
J: TRBJ2-6

DNA: TGTGCCAGCAGCGTAGCTGAGACAAGGGAGCTGTTTTTT
CDR3: CASSVAETRELFF
size: .
V: TRBV9
length: 13
D: .
J: TRBJ2-2

DNA: TGCAGCGCCGTTAAGGGCACAGATACGCAGTATTTT
CDR3: CSAVKGTDTQYF
size: .
V: TRBV29-1
length: 12
D: .
J: TRBJ2-3

DNA: TGCGCCAGCAGGCGGGACCTTATCCAAGAGACCCAGTACTTC
CDR3: CASRRDLIQETQYF
size: .
V: TRBV5-1
length: 14
D: .
J: TRBJ2-5

DNA: TGCGCCAGCAGTGGAGGGGTGGACCAAGAGACCCAGTACTTC
CDR3: CASSGGVDQETQYF
size: once
V: TRBV10-1
length: 14
D: .
J: TRBJ2-5

DNA: TGTGCCAGCAGCTTACAGTGGGGGTACGAGCAGTACTTC
CDR3: CASSLQWGYEQYF
size: .
V: TRBV11-3
length: 13
D: .
J: TRBJ2-7

DNA: TGTGCCAGCAGCGAAGGGTCGGCAGTAGGAAACACCATATATTTT
CDR3: CASSEGSAVGNTIYF
size: .
V: TRBV9
length: 15
D: .
J: TRBJ1-3

DNA: TGTGCCAGCAGCCAGACAGGGAATAACAATGAGCAGTTCTTC
CDR3: CASSQTGNNNEQFF
size: .
V: TRBV6-4
length: 14
D: TRBD1
J: TRBJ2-1

DNA: TGTGCCAGCACCTTCTGGGGGCAGCAAGAGACCCAGTACTTC
CDR3: CASTFWGQQETQYF
size: .
V: TRBV5-6
length: 14
D: .
J: TRBJ2-5

DNA: TGTGCCAGCAGCCAAGGACAGGGCGGGATCCGGCCGAGGGCTTTCTTT
CDR3: CASSQGQGGIRPRAFF
size: .
V: TRBV14
length: 16
D: TRBD1
J: TRBJ1-1

DNA: TGTGCCAGCAGTTTTTACGGGGGCGGCTCGAGCAATCAGCCCCAGCATTTT
CDR3: CASSFYGGGSSNQPQHF
size: .
V: TRBV27
length: 17
D: .
J: TRBJ1-5

DNA: TGTGCCAGCAGCCAGGGTCAGGGCGCGGGTCAGCCCCAGCATTTT
CDR3: CASSQGQGAGQPQHF
size: .
V: TRBV14
length: 15
D: .
J: TRBJ1-5

DNA: TGTGCCAGCAGCGTAGGGGGTACAAACACTGAAGCTTTCTTT
CDR3: CASSVGGTNTEAFF
size: .
V: TRBV9
length: 14
D: .
J: TRBJ1-1

DNA: TGCGCCAGCAGCTTGGTTAGGGAACAACACGAGCAGTACTTC
CDR3: CASSLVREQHEQYF
size: .
V: TRBV5-1
length: 14
D: .
J: TRBJ2-7

DNA: TGTGCCAGCAGTGCGGGACAGGGTCTCTACGAGCAGTACTTC
CDR3: CASSAGQGLYEQYF
size: .
V: TRBV27
length: 14
D: TRBD1
J: TRBJ2-7

DNA: TGCGCCAGCAGCTTTCCGGGACTAGCGGGAGGGAGCTCCTACGAGCAGTACTTC
CDR3: CASSFPGLAGGSSYEQYF
size: .
V: TRBV5-1
length: 18
D: TRBD2
J: TRBJ2-7

DNA: TGTGCCAGCACCGGACAGTCTTATGGCTACACCTTC
CDR3: CASTGQSYGYTF
size: .
V: TRBV6-1
length: 12
D: .
J: TRBJ1-2

DNA: TGTGCCAGCAGCTTAAGGGAGGGCAATCAGCCCCAGCATTTT
CDR3: CASSLREGNQPQHF
size: .
V: TRBV5-4
length: 14
D: .
J: TRBJ1-5

DNA: TGTGCCAGCTCACCGGACGGAAACACCATATATTTT
CDR3: CASSPDGNTIYF
size: few
V: TRBV18
length: 12
D: .
J: TRBJ1-3

DNA: TGTGCTAGTGGTTCTGACCGGGACTACACCTACGAGCAGTACTTC
CDR3: CASGSDRDYTYEQYF
size: .
V: TRBV12-5
length: 15
D: TRBD2
J: TRBJ2-7

DNA: TGTGCCTCCAGCGGGTACCAAGAGACCCAGTACTTC
CDR3: CASSGYQETQYF
size: .
V: TRBV19
length: 12
D: .
J: TRBJ2-5

DNA: TGTGCCAGCAGCCCATCGTTGGGTGCAGGGTATGAAGCTTTCTTT
CDR3: CASSPSLGAGYEAFF
size: .
V: TRBV6-5
length: 15
D: .
J: TRBJ1-1

DNA: TGTGCCAGCAGCTTTATTCTAGCGGGAGCCGAGACCCAGTACTTC
CDR3: CASSFILAGAETQYF
size: once
V: TRBV5-4
length: 15
D: TRBD2
J: TRBJ2-5

DNA: TGTGCCAGCAGTTACTGGGGTAGCGGGGGGGCCTCCGAGCAGTACTTC
CDR3: CASSYWGSGGASEQYF
size: .
V: TRBV6-5
length: 16
D: TRBD2
J: TRBJ2-7

DNA: TGTGCCACCAGCAGGGCATTGGGACAGATCTATTTC
CDR3: CATSRALGQIYF
size: .
V: TRBV15
length: 12
D: TRBD1
J: TRBJ1-2

DNA: TGTGCCATCAGTCCTACGACAGGGCAACGGGGGACTGAAGCTTTCTTT
CDR3: CAISPTTGQRGTEAFF
size: .
V: TRBV10-3
length: 16
D: TRBD1
J: TRBJ1-1

DNA: TGCGCCAGCAGCTTACCCCGAGGAGAGACCCAGTACTTC
CDR3: CASSLPRGETQYF
size: .
V: TRBV5-1
length: 13
D: .
J: TRBJ2-5

DNA: TGCAGCGTTGAAGATCACGCAGGGGATGGCTACACCTTC
CDR3: CSVEDHAGDGYTF
size: .
V: TRBV29-1
length: 13
D: .
J: TRBJ1-2

DNA: TGTGCCAGCAGCTTGATCGGGGGCAATCTCGACGAGCAGTACTTC
CDR3: CASSLIGGNLDEQYF
size: .
V: TRBV7-2
length: 15
D: .
J: TRBJ2-7

DNA: TGCGCCAGCAGCCAAGCGGGGGATTACGGTGAAGCTTTCTTT
CDR3: CASSQAGDYGEAFF
size: .
V: TRBV4-1
length: 14
D: .
J: TRBJ1-1

DNA: TGTGCCAGCAGCTTAGCCTTTCACGAAGCCCCGCGGAGTCAGCCCCAGCATTTT
CDR3: CASSLAFHEAPRSQPQHF
size: .
V: TRBV7-8
length: 18
D: .
J: TRBJ1-5

DNA: TGTGCCAGCAGCGGCGGACAGGGGAGCTCCTACGAGCAGTACTTC
CDR3: CASSGGQGSSYEQYF
size: .
V: TRBV9
length: 15
D: TRBD1
J: TRBJ2-7

DNA: TGTGCCTGGAGGGTGGGGGATGGCTACACCTTC
CDR3: CAWRVGDGYTF
size: .
V: TRBV30
length: 11
D: .
J: TRBJ1-2

DNA: TGTGCCAGCAGTGAAGGAGCTAGCGGGAGGGCTGGGGCCAACGTCCTGACTTTC
CDR3: CASSEGASGRAGANVLTF
size: once
V: TRBV6-1
length: 18
D: TRBD2
J: TRBJ2-6

DNA: TGTGCCAGCAGATCAGGGACAAATGGGGCCTACGAGCAGTACTTC
CDR3: CASRSGTNGAYEQYF
size: .
V: TRBV6-6
length: 15
D: .
J: TRBJ2-7

DNA: TGTGCCAGCAGTGAAAACAGGGGGCGCAACGGCTACACCTTC
CDR3: CASSENRGRNGYTF
size: few
V: TRBV6-1
length: 14
D: TRBD1
J: TRBJ1-2